A single count supports the clone carrying this TCR beta chain. Its specificity is not known. The sample has other DNA sequences that encode this CDR3 too. The data originate from a study of Tregs in tolerant kidney transplant recipients. Study-level points and caveats: Biological reproducibility was not directly addressed in this study. Expanding Tregs on activated donor B cells appeared to best identify donor-specific TCRbeta clones. The small number of patients limits these findings pending further validation.

TCRdb's table, derived via immunoSEQ multiplex PCR, lists solely in-frame clones and lacks some. Of under 100,000 clones listed, 90% to 95% are singletons. The CDR3 is made up of 14 amino acids. Germline V gene lookup returns CDR1 MNHEY and CDR2 SMNVEV (reference sequence). Deletions cut 5 bases from V and 4 bases from J, with 12 bases between. Unstimulated Tregs (CD4+CD25+CD127-) and CD4+CD25- non-Tregs were sorted from PBMCs. The source is a human donor in good health. What was sequenced was CD8+ T cells from blood. J is TRBJ1-5 and V is TRBV27; D gene unclear. In DNA, the CDR3 is TGTGCCAGCAGTACCCAAGGCGGGAATCAGCCCCAGCATTTT. This sequence encodes CASSTQGGNQPQHF.